The subject of this entry is one T cell receptor beta chain. What antigen it recognizes has not been identified. No base quality information exists; no much larger clone differs at one position. The data stem from a study of vaccination and CD4 T cells after COVID-19 (dated by TCRdb to between 2021 and 2024). General notes on the study: Every convalescent patient had a positive nasal swab PCR test for SARS-CoV-2, with mild disease in several patients and severe disease in one. Six males and four females were included in the convalescent cohort, with two Hispanic individuals, seven Caucasians, two Asians and one multiracial person represented. Each participant got two doses of either the Pfizer-BioNTech BNT162b2 vaccine (n=8) or the Moderna mRNA-1273 vaccine (n=2). Post-COVID blood samples from convalescent patients were collected a median of roughly 100 days after diagnosis, with a range of 35 to 161 days. Post-vaccine blood samples were collected a median of approximately eleven weeks after the second vaccine dose, ranging from about 13 to 241 days. Three convalescent patients were sampled both early after vaccination (day 14) and late after vaccination (days 161 to 241). Culture stimuli were overlapping spike peptide pools from SARS-CoV-2 and from the common cold coronaviruses HCoV-NL63, HCoV-OC43 and HCoV-229E. As controls, cultures received a CEFX viral epitope pool (the positive control), an HIV-1 Nef peptide pool (the negative control), or no peptide at all. In 10 COVID-19 convalescent patients and a few infection-naive healthy vaccine recipients, researchers compared the spike-specific CD4+ TCR repertoire from before mRNA vaccination with the repertoire from after.

Results the study describes overall, beyond this receptor: The median count of SARS-CoV-2-reactive clonotypes went up from approximately 22 after infection to some 38 after vaccination, although the change was not significant. Of the vaccine-specific clones found in convalescent patients, nearly all (304 of 307) were mono-reactive for SARS-CoV-2 spike instead of being cross-reactive with common cold coronaviruses. Among the post-vaccine SARS-CoV-2-reactive clones in convalescent patients, a median approximately 86% showed up only after vaccination, which suggests vaccine-specific priming. The study included relatively few convalescent patients and did not analyze early timepoints after natural infection.

This specimen's time point label, per the study, means: late sampling 161 to 241 days after vaccination in three convalescent patients. This specimen's treatment or condition label, interpreted: 10-day PBMC culture with coronavirus spike peptide pools or control peptides (ViraFEST assay). The ViraFEST assay, used in the study, expanded antigen-specific T cells with peptide pools and then identified the expanded clonotypes through TCR sequencing. Positive SARS-CoV-2 PCR tests in the convalescent patients dated from March to December 2020, before Alpha, Beta and Delta variants emerged in the United States. PBMCs were cultured at 1.5 million to 2.5 million per well in IMDM supplemented with around 5% human AB serum and 8.5 to 10 IU/ml IL-2, with approximately 10 ug/ml peptide pools added. Half of the culture medium was replaced with fresh IL-2-containing medium on days 3 and 7. Once the cells had been in culture for around ten days, the EasySep CD4+ T cell isolation kit was used to isolate CD4+ T cells by negative selection. PBMCs were separated from whole blood using Ficoll-Paque Plus gradient centrifugation and then either used fresh or cryopreserved at -140C. Culture conditions were generally each tested in triplicate wells.

Preparation of the library involved PCR. DNA from cultured CD4+ T cells underwent TCR sequencing with the Oncomine TCR Beta short-read assay at the Johns Hopkins FTIC core. The QIAamp micro DNA kit was used to extract genomic DNA from the cultured CD4+ T cells. Oncomine TCR Beta libraries made from cultured CD4+ T cells were pooled using unique dual indexes and sequenced on an Illumina iSeq 100. Per the original workflow: Non-productive sequences were removed, and CDR3s not starting with C, not ending with F or W, or shorter than 7 amino acids were discarded. The MANAFEST web application identified antigen-specific clonotypes by comparing peptide-stimulated wells against reference wells and other culture wells. An FDR below 0.05, an odds ratio above 5, and a productive frequency above 0.1% in at least two of three replicate wells were required for clones to be considered positive. A clonotype counted as cross-reactive if it showed significant expansion both in the SARS-CoV-2 spike wells and in at least one common cold coronavirus spike condition. Levenshtein distances (stringdist) and unrooted phylogenetic trees (ape) in R version 3.6.1 were used to assess CDR3 homology. Using fastp trimming at Q25 and MiXCR clonotype assembly, TCRdb reanalyzed the public sequencing data and kept in-frame beta chains. Here each entry gathers all rows of one CDR3 protein and keeps the most common genes and DNA. For this entry, the V and J calls and clone size follow TCRdb and not the study's own pipeline. This sample has 16,000 or so distinct CDR3 sequences in its table, and over 35% of those were observed once. The ten largest account for 17% of the sample.

The CDR3 measures 15 amino acids from cysteine to phenylalanine. This entry keeps only the CDR3 DNA: 45 bases, framed from base 1. In the germline V gene, CDR1 corresponds to KGHSH and CDR2 to LQKENI. V was cut back by 0 bases and J by 3 bases, leaving a gap of 11 bases between them. The TCR sequence derives from a human donor who had recovered from COVID-19. Sequencing was performed on CD4+ T cells from blood, cultured in vitro, taken about 7 months after SARS-CoV-2 vaccination. The sequence is built from TRBV18 and TRBJ2-5; the D gene is perhaps TRBD2, from 5 matching bases. At the DNA level, the sequence is TGTGCCAGCTCACCACCTTCCGGGGTGGAAGAGACCCAGTACTTC. It is translated as CASSPPSGVEETQYF. With the rest looked up from the reference TRBV18 and TRBJ2-5 genes rather than sequenced, the full variable domain is NAGVMQNPRHLVRRRGQEARLRCSPMKGHSHVYWYRQLPEEGLKFMVYLQKENIIDESGMPKERFSAEFPKEGPSILRIQQVVRGDSAAYFCASSPPSGVEETQYFGPGTRLLVL.